These 7 T cell receptor beta chains were sequenced from one sample in a study of blood T cell repertoires in COVID-19. Method: immunoSEQ multiplex PCR; TCRdb's copy keeps in-frame clones and lacks some. Of roughly 220,000 clones in the sample, around 84% were seen once. Sequencing was carried out using peripheral blood. These receptors came from a man aged 55 to 70 with acute or convalescent COVID-19.

This clone was counted once. CDR3 loop: CASSQYPPSGGGGDTQYF. CDR3 nucleotides: TGTGCCAGCAGCCAATACCCGCCTAGCGGGGGGGGAGGAGATACGCAGTATTTT. The rearrangement links TRBV3-1 (or the pseudogene TRBV3-2) to TRBJ2-3; 12 bases line up with TRBD2. This CDR3 is 18 amino acids long. Germline loops: CDR1 LGHDT, CDR2 YNNKEL (reference sequence). V lost 2 bases and J lost 5; bases outside the gene matches: 11.

This chain connects TRBV15 to TRBJ2-3; maybe TRBD2 (6 bases). The CDR3 has 14 amino acids. Trimming left V 8 bases short and J 1 base short, with 13 bases between. CDR1 is LNHNV, CDR2 YYDKDF, per germline (reference sequence). The CDR3 DNA follows: TGTGCCACCCGAGTCGGGGGACGCACAGATACGCAGTATTTT. It specifies CATRVGGRTDTQYF.

The chain couples TRBV7-2 to TRBJ2-6; 7 bases map to TRBD2. The CDR3 spans 15 residues. The germline CDR1 and CDR2 sequences are SGHTA and FQGNSA. The trim removed 4 bases at V and 2 bases at J, leaving 2 bases unmatched. In nucleotides, the CDR3 is TGTGCCAGCAGCTCGGGAGGCGCTGGGGCCAACGTCCTGACTTTC. Its translation is CASSSGGAGANVLTF.

This clone has just a few counts. The rearrangement uses TRBV7-2 and TRBJ1-6; D not resolved. From germline, CDR1 is SGHTA and CDR2 FQGNSA. Trimming removed 6 bases from V and 7 bases from J, with 7 bases in between. The CDR3 covers 12 residues. CDR3 nucleotides: TGTGCCAGCAGTCAGTGGAATTCACCCCTCCACTTT. It translates to CASSQWNSPLHF.

The CDR3 coding sequence is TGTGCCAGCAGCCAAGATCGGATTGGGGCGGGGGAGCAGTACTTC. Residues: CASSQDRIGAGEQYF. This sequence joins TRBV3-1 (or the pseudogene TRBV3-2) and TRBJ2-7, with D perhaps TRBD2 (6 bases). The CDR3 is 15 residues long. Germline V lookup: CDR1 LGHDT, CDR2 YNNKEL (reference sequence). V was clipped by 0 bases and J by 7 bases, with 16 bases between them.

The V and J genes are TRBV18 and TRBJ2-3, with a weak D call TRBD2 (7 bases). V gave up 2 bases and J gave up 0 bases, with 18 bases separating them. The CDR3 is 18 residues long. CDR1 is KGHSH, CDR2 LQKENI, per germline. This chain's CDR3 is CASSPTWRGTSSTDTQYF. In nucleotides, the CDR3 is TGTGCCAGCTCACCAACCTGGCGGGGGACATCTAGCACAGATACGCAGTATTTT.

J is TRBJ2-5 and V is TRBV10-3, with a weak D call TRBD1 (6 bases). V gave up 3 bases and J gave up 6 bases, with 14 bases separating them. This CDR3 spans 14 amino acids. CDR1 ENHRY and CDR2 SYGVKD come from the germline V gene. The CDR3 DNA is TGTGCCATCAGTGACCAGGGGTCTGCAAAGACCCAGTACTTC. Its protein product is CAISDQGSAKTQYF.